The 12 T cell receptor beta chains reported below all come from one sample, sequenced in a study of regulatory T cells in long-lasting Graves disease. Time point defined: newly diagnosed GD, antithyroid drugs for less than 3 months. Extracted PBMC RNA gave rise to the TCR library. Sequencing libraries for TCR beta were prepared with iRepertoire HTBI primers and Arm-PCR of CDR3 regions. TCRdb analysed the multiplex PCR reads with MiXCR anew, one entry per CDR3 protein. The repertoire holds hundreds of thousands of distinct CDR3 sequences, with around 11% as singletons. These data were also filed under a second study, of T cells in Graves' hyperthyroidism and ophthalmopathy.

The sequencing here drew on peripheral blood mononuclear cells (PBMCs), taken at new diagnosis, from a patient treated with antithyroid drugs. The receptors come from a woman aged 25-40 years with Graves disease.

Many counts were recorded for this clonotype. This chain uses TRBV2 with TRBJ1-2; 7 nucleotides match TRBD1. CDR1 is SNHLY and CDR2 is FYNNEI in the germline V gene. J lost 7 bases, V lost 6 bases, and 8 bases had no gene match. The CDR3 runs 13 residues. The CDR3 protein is CASSQTGYPGYTF. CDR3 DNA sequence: TGTGCCAGCAGCCAGACAGGGTACCCTGGCTACACCTTC.

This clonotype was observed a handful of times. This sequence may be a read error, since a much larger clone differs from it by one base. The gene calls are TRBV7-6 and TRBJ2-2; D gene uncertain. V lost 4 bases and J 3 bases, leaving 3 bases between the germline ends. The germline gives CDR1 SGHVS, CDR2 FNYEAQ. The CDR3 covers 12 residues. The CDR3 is CASSWYTGELFF. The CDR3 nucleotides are TGTGCCAGCAGCTGGTACACCGGGGAGCTGTTTTTT.

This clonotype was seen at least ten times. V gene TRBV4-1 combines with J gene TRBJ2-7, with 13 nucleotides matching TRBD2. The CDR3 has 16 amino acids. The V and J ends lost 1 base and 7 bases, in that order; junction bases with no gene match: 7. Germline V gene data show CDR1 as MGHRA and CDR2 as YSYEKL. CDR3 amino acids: CASSQGPGLAGSEQYF. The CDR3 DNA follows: TGCGCCAGCAGCCAAGGTCCGGGACTAGCGGGATCGGAGCAGTACTTC.

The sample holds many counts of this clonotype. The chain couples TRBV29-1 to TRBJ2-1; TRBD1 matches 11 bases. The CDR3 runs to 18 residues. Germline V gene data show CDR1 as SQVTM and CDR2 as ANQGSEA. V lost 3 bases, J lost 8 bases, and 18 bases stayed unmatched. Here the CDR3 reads CSVERDRGFPFRLYEQFF. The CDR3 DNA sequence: TGCAGCGTTGAGAGGGACAGGGGGTTTCCCTTCAGGTTGTATGAGCAGTTCTTC.

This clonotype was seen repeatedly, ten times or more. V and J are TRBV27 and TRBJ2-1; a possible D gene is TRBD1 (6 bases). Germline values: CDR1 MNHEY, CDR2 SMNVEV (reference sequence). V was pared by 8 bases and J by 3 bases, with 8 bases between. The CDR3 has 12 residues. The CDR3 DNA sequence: TGTGCCAGCGGACAGATCTACAATGAGCAGTTCTTC. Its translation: CASGQIYNEQFF.

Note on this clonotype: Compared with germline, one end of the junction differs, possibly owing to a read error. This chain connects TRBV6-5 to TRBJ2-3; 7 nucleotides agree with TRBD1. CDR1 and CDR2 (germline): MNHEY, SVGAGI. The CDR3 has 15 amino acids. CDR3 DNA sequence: TGTGCCTGCAGTTACTCTGGACAGGGCACAGATACGCAGTATTTT. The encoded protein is CACSYSGQGTDTQYF.

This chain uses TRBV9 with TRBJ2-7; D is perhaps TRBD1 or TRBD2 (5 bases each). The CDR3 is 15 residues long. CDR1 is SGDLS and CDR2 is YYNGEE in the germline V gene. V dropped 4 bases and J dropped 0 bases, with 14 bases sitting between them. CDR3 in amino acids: CASSPTPGTSYEQYF. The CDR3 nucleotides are TGTGCCAGCAGCCCTACACCCGGGACCTCCTACGAGCAGTACTTC.

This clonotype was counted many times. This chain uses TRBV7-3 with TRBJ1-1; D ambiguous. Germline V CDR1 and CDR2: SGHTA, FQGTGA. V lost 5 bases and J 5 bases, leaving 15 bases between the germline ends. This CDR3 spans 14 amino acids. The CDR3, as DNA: TGTGCCAGCAGCCCTGGCGGAACCGAGACTGAAGCTTTCTTT. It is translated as CASSPGGTETEAFF. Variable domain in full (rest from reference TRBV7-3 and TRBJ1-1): GAGVSQTPSNKVTEKGKYVELRCDPISGHTALYWYRQSLGQGPEFLIYFQGTGAADDSGLPNDRFFAVRPEGSVSTLKIQRTERGDSAVYLCASSPGGTETEAFFGQGTRLTVV.

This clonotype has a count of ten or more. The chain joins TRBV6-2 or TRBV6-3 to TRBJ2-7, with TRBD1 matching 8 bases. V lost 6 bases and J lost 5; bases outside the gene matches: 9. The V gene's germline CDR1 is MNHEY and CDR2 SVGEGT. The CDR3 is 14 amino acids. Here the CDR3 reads CASRPQGVGNEQYF. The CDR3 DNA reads TGTGCCAGCAGACCACAGGGGGTCGGGAACGAGCAGTACTTC.

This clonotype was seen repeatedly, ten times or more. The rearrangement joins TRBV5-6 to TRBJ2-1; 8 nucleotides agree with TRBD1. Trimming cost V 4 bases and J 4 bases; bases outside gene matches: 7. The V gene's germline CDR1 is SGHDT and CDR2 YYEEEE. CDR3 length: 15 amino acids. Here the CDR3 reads CASSATGEGYNEQFF. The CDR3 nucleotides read TGTGCCAGCAGCGCGACAGGGGAAGGGTACAATGAGCAGTTCTTC.

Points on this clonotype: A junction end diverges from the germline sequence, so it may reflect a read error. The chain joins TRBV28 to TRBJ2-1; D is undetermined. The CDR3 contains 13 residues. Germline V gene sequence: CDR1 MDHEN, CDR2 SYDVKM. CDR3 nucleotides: TGTGCCAGCAGTTTATCCCTAGGTACTGAGCAGCTCTTC. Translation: CASSLSLGTEQLF.

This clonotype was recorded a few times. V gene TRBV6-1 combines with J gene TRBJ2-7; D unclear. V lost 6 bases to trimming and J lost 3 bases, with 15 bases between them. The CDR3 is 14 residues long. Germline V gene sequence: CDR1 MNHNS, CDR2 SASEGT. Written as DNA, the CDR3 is TGTGCCAGCAGCCAGTTTAACCGAGACTACGAGCAGTACTTC. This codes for CASSQFNRDYEQYF.